A selection of T cell receptor beta chains follows, all from one sample in a study of T-cell memory formation after mild COVID-19. TCRdb reanalysed the 5' RACE reads using MiXCR and keeps one entry per CDR3 protein. The data show about 400,000 distinct CDR3 sequences, 24% seen once. The specimen was PBMCs or a T cell subset sorted from them (not recorded which). These receptor sequences come from an adult woman who had mild COVID-19 (a few samples of this study predate the infection). Cell type and time point are not known. CDR3s include the opening cysteine and the closing phenylalanine or tryptophan. Each record gives: clone size, CDR3 length, D gene, V gene, J gene, CDR3 protein, CDR3 DNA. A D gene is named only where the DNA matches it firmly. Some rows have no size entry. The others give once, few or many, or a class for an expanded clone.

>NA|16|NA|TRBV4-1|TRBJ2-1
CASSQEGLPFYNEQFF
TGCGCCAGCAGCCAAGAGGGTCTCCCCTTCTACAATGAGCAGTTCTTC
>few|17|TRBD1|TRBV24-1|TRBJ2-3
CATSDADRGRDTDTQYF
TGTGCCACCAGTGATGCTGACAGGGGGCGCGACACAGATACGCAGTATTTT
>NA|15|NA|TRBV3-1|TRBJ2-3
CASSQDLAQTDTQYF
TGTGCCAGCAGCCAAGACCTAGCGCAGACAGATACGCAGTATTTT
>NA|12|NA|TRBV11-2|TRBJ2-7
CASSFVRYEQYF
TGTGCCAGCAGCTTCGTACGTTACGAGCAGTACTTC
>NA|15|NA|TRBV6-2/TRBV6-3|TRBJ1-2
CASSYPRQANYGYTF
TGTGCCAGCAGTTACCCACGACAGGCTAACTATGGCTACACCTTC
>NA|16|TRBD2|TRBV7-6|TRBJ2-1
CASSFVTSGRGDEQFF
TGTGCCAGCAGCTTCGTGACTAGCGGGAGGGGTGATGAGCAGTTCTTC
>NA|14|TRBD2|TRBV20-1|TRBJ2-1
CSAKTSGSGNEQFF
TGCAGTGCTAAGACTAGCGGGAGCGGTAATGAGCAGTTCTTC
>NA|16|TRBD1|TRBV7-9|TRBJ1-4
CASSIRSTGEREKLFF
TGTGCCAGCAGCATACGATCCACAGGGGAGCGGGAAAAACTGTTTTTT
>NA|15|TRBD1|TRBV19|TRBJ2-3
CASRRTGGSTDTQYF
TGTGCCAGTAGGCGGACAGGGGGTAGCACAGATACGCAGTATTTT
>NA|16|NA|TRBV7-9|TRBJ2-1
CASSINMGATYNEQFF
TGTGCCAGCAGCATAAATATGGGGGCCACCTACAATGAGCAGTTCTTC
>NA|13|TRBD1|TRBV7-2|TRBJ2-7
CASSLIQGAEQYF
TGTGCCAGCAGCTTAATCCAGGGGGCCGAGCAGTACTTC
>NA|18|TRBD2|TRBV7-9|TRBJ2-7
CASSAGRTSGRFAYEQYF
TGTGCCAGCAGCGCGGGGCGGACTAGCGGGAGGTTTGCCTACGAGCAGTACTTC
>NA|15|NA|TRBV12-3/TRBV12-4|TRBJ1-5
CASGSSSEGNQPQHF
TGTGCCAGCGGGAGCAGTAGCGAGGGCAATCAGCCCCAGCATTTT
>many|13|NA|TRBV5-1|TRBJ2-2
CASSLLITGELFF
TGCGCCAGCAGTCTATTGATCACCGGGGAGCTGTTTTTT
>few|16|NA|TRBV11-3|TRBJ2-5
CASSHPGPAGMETQYF
TGTGCCAGCAGCCACCCCGGGCCAGCAGGGATGGAGACCCAGTACTTC
>NA|15|NA|TRBV11-2|TRBJ2-5
CASSFSLGSPETQYF
TGTGCCAGCAGCTTCAGTCTCGGCTCCCCAGAGACCCAGTACTTC
>NA|14|TRBD2|TRBV20-1|TRBJ2-2
CSAWDYLNTGELFF
TGCAGTGCTTGGGACTACCTTAACACCGGGGAGCTGTTTTTT